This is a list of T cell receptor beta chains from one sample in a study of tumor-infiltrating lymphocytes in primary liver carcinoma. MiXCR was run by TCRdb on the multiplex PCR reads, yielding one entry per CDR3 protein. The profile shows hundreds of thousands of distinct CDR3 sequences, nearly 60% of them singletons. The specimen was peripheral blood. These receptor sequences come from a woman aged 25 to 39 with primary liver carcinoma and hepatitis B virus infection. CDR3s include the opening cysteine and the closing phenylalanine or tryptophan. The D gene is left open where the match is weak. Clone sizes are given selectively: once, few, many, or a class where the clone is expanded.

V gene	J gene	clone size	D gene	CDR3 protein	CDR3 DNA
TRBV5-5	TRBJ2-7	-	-	CASAWDIQAYEQYF	TGTGCCAGCGCTTGGGACATACAAGCCTACGAGCAGTACTTC
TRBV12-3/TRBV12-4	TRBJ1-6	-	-	CASSLGGGKRGDSPLHF	TGTGCCAGCAGTTTAGGAGGGGGGAAGAGAGGGGATTCACCCCTCCACTTT
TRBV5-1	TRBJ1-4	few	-	CASSLTGATNEKLFF	TGCGCCAGCAGTTTAACGGGGGCCACTAATGAAAAACTGTTTTTT
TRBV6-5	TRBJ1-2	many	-	CASSSPRGDFGGYTF	TGTGCCAGCAGTTCCCCTAGGGGGGACTTCGGTGGCTACACCTTC
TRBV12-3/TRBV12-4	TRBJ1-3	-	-	CASSPGRLPNTMYF	TGTGCCAGCAGCCCAGGACGGCTCCCAAACACCATGTATTTT
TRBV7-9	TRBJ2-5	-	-	CASSSLAPQEIQYF	TGTGCCAGCAGCTCGCTAGCTCCTCAAGAGATCCAGTACTTC
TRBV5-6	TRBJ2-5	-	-	CASSLLSGTTGETQYF	TGTGCCAGCAGCTTGTTATCAGGCACCACCGGGGAGACCCAGTACTTC
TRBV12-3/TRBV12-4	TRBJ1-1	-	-	CASQKPFGADTEAFF	TGTGCCAGCCAAAAGCCATTCGGGGCGGACACTGAAGCTTTCTTT
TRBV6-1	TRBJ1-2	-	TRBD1	CASSGVRGRGYGYTF	TGTGCCAGCAGTGGAGTAAGGGGGCGCGGCTATGGCTACACTTTC
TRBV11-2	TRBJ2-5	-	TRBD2	CASKTPLAGGVRQETQYF	TGTGCCAGCAAGACCCCCTTAGCGGGAGGCGTAAGGCAAGAGACCCAGTACTTC
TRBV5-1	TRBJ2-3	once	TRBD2	CASSLARESADTQYF	TGCGCCAGCAGCTTAGCGCGGGAGAGCGCAGATACGCAGTATTTT
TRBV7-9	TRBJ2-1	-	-	CASSLIVGIIEQFF	TGTGCCAGCAGCTTAATTGTCGGGATTATTGAGCAGTTCTTC
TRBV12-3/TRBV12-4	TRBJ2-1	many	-	CASSFAGYNEQFF	TGTGCCAGCAGTTTTGCCGGTTACAATGAGCAGTTCTTC
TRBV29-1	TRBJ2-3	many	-	CSGSGSTDTQYF	TGCAGCGGGTCGGGTAGCACAGATACGCAGTATTTT
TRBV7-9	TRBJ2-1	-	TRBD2	CVSGGNEQFF	TGTGTCAGCGGGGGGAATGAGCAGTTCTTC
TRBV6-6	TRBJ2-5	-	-	CASRPRVGRETQYF	TGTGCCAGCAGGCCCAGGGTGGGGCGAGAGACCCAGTACTTC
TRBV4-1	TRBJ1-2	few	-	CASSQPLERGYTF	TGCGCCAGCAGCCAGCCCCTCGAGAGAGGCTACACCTTC
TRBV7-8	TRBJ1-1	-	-	CASSLRGNTGAFF	TGTGCCAGCAGCTTAAGAGGGAACACTGGAGCTTTCTTT
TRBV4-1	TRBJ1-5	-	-	CASSHPAVNPGAPNQPQHF	TGCGCCAGCAGCCATCCAGCGGTTAATCCAGGGGCTCCCAATCAGCCCCAGCATTTT
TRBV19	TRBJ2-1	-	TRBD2	CASSSPGRGSNEQFF	TGTGCCAGTAGTTCACCGGGGAGGGGAAGCAATGAGCAGTTCTTC
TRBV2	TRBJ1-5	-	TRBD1	CASRGTGGLLDGNQPQHF	TGTGCCAGCAGGGGGACAGGGGGCCTCTTGGACGGCAATCAGCCCCAGCATTTT
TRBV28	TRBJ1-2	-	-	CASADSNSNYGYTF	TGTGCCAGCGCAGACTCGAATTCTAACTATGGCTACACCTTC
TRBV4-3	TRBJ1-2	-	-	CASSLRYSGYGYTF	TGCGCCAGTAGCCTTAGATACTCCGGGTATGGCTACACCTTC
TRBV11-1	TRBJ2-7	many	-	CASSLTGPGSYEQYF	TGTGCCAGCAGCTTAACAGGGCCAGGCTCCTACGAGCAGTACTTC
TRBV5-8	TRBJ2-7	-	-	CASTSSGARLEQYF	TGTGCCAGCACCTCCTCCGGGGCCCGCCTCGAGCAGTACTTC
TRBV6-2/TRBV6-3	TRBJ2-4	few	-	CASTYGGGNIQYF	TGTGCCAGCACCTACGGAGGGGGAAACATTCAGTACTTC
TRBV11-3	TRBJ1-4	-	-	CASSISPEKLFF	TGTGCCAGCAGCATTTCCCCTGAAAAACTTTTTTTT
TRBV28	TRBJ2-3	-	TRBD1	CASRALPGQGMADTQYF	TGTGCCAGCAGAGCCCTTCCGGGACAGGGTATGGCAGATACGCAGTATTTT
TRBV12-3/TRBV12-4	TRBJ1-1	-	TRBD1	CASTSGRGTEASF	TGTGCCAGCACATCTGGCAGGGGGACTGAAGCTTCCTTT
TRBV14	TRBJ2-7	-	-	CASSLARISSYEQYF	TGTGCCAGCAGCCTTGCGAGGATTAGCAGCTACGAGCAGTACTTC
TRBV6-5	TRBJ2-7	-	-	CASSYWGRGTSYEQYF	TGTGCCAGCAGTTACTGGGGCCGAGGGACCTCCTACGAGCAGTACTTC
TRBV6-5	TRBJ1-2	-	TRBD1	CASSYSGDRDGYTF	TGTGCCAGCAGTTACTCGGGGGACAGGGATGGCTACACCTTC
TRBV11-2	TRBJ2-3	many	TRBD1	CASSLGQGTQYF	TGTGCCAGCAGCTTAGGACAGGGGACGCAGTATTTT
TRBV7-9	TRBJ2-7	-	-	CASSLLGAGSTYGQYF	TGTGCCAGCAGCTTATTGGGGGCAGGTTCAACCTACGGGCAGTACTTC
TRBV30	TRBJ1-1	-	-	CAWSISHTEAFF	TGTGCCTGGAGTATCAGTCACACTGAAGCTTTCTTT
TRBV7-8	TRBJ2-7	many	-	CASSPRRGSSYEQYF	TGTGCCAGCAGCCCGAGGCGGGGAAGCTCCTACGAGCAGTACTTC
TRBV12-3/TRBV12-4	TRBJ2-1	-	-	CASSLVGPSYIEQFF	TGTGCCAGCAGTTTGGTGGGCCCCTCCTACATTGAGCAGTTCTTC
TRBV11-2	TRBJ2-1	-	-	CASSRESNEQSF	TGTGCCAGCAGCAGGGAAAGCAATGAGCAGTCCTTC
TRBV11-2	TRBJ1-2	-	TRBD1	CASSIVGTANHGYTF	TGTGCCAGCAGCATAGTAGGGACAGCGAACCATGGCTACACCTTC